These T cell receptor beta chains were read from a single sample in a study of T cells in Graves' hyperthyroidism and ophthalmopathy. Using its own MiXCR run on the multiplex PCR reads, TCRdb lists one record per CDR3 protein. The sample comprises 400,000 or so distinct CDR3 sequences, approximately 14% of which are singletons, and less than 20% rests with the top ten. Sequenced sample: blood. The source is a woman in her twenties or thirties with Graves' ophthalmopathy. Both conserved end residues are part of each CDR3. D genes are given only for firm matches. Size values are once, few and many counts, or a class for expanded clones, and some rows have none.

V	size	J	D	DNA	CDR3
TRBV19	few	TRBJ2-3	TRBD1	TGTGCCAGTAGTATTGGGCAGGGGGCCAACACAGATACGCAGTATTTT	CASSIGQGANTDTQYF
TRBV12-3/TRBV12-4	many	TRBJ1-2	NA	TGTGCCAGCAGTTTAGCCCCGGGGGGATCCACCTTC	CASSLAPGGSTF
TRBV6-1	many	TRBJ1-2	NA	TGTGCCAGCAGTGCTATCGGGGTGGGTGGCTACACCTTC	CASSAIGVGGYTF
TRBV5-6	many	TRBJ1-5	TRBD1	TGTGCCAGCAGCGTGATGGACAGGGACAATCAGCCCCAGCATTTT	CASSVMDRDNQPQHF
TRBV12-3/TRBV12-4	many	TRBJ1-1	NA	TGTGCCAGCACCCCGGGAGGGAGTACTGAAGCTTTCTTT	CASTPGGSTEAFF
TRBV3-1	many	TRBJ2-4	NA	TGTGCCAGCAGCCAAGATCAGACAGCAGGCATTCAGTACTTC	CASSQDQTAGIQYF
TRBV28	many	TRBJ1-2	TRBD1	TGTGCCAGCAGGTCCGGGACAGGGGTCGGCTACACCTTC	CASRSGTGVGYTF
TRBV9	NA	TRBJ2-1	NA	TGTGCCAGCAGCGTCAAGGCGGAGGGGTTGGGGGGCTACAATGAGCAGTTCTTC	CASSVKAEGLGGYNEQFF
TRBV6-1	many	TRBJ2-2	NA	TGTGCCAGCAGTCATCTGCCGGGACAACACCTTAACACCGGGGAGCTGTTTTTT	CASSHLPGQHLNTGELFF
TRBV7-3	few	TRBJ2-3	NA	TGTGCCAGCAGCTCGGCAGGGGTATCAGATACGCAGTATTTT	CASSSAGVSDTQYF
TRBV20-1	many	TRBJ2-5	TRBD1	TGCAGTGCTCCACGTACAGGGGTGGGGGAGACCCAGTACTTC	CSAPRTGVGETQYF
TRBV5-1	many	TRBJ1-2	NA	TGCGCCAGCAGCCTCGAACAGCCTAACGGGGGTCCAGATGGCTACACCTTC	CASSLEQPNGGPDGYTF
TRBV27	few	TRBJ1-2	TRBD1	TGTGCCAGCAGTTTTTCCGCACCTTGGACAGGCGACTATGGCTACACCTTC	CASSFSAPWTGDYGYTF
TRBV20-1	many	TRBJ1-4	TRBD1	TGCAGTGCCAAGACAGGGCTTAATGAAAAACTGTTTTTT	CSAKTGLNEKLFF
TRBV15	few	TRBJ1-2	NA	TGTGCCACCGGCCCCTATGGCTACACCTTC	CATGPYGYTF
TRBV7-2	NA	TRBJ2-1	TRBD2	TGTGCCAGCAGCTTAAGGACTAGCGGGGGGGCCCGATGGGAGCAGTTCTTC	CASSLRTSGGARWEQFF
TRBV13	few	TRBJ1-3	NA	TGTGCCAGCATCCCCCCTGGGGACCACGGAAACACCATATATTTT	CASIPPGDHGNTIYF
TRBV25-1	many	TRBJ1-1	NA	TGTGCCAGCAGTGAATGGGCAGGGGCCACGGCTGAAGCTTTCTTT	CASSEWAGATAEAFF
TRBV7-2	many	TRBJ2-7	NA	TGTGCCAGCAGCTTAGAGGTGTGGCACGAGCAGTACTTC	CASSLEVWHEQYF
TRBV6-1	NA	TRBJ1-2	NA	TGTGCCAGCAGGACAGCGCCTCGACGCTATGGCTACACCTTC	CASRTAPRRYGYTF
TRBV7-8	NA	TRBJ2-3	TRBD2	TGTGCCAGCAGCGAAATTAGCAGTGGACTAGCGGGATACACAGATACGCAGTATTTT	CASSEISSGLAGYTDTQYF
TRBV20-1	many	TRBJ2-1	NA	TGCAGTGCTAGTTTTACCGGGAATGAGCAGTTCTTC	CSASFTGNEQFF
TRBV6-1	NA	TRBJ2-3	NA	TGTGCCAGCAGTGGGCTAGGGTACACAGATACGCAGTATTTT	CASSGLGYTDTQYF
TRBV30	many	TRBJ1-3	TRBD1	TGTGCCTGGGCAGGGGGCTTGGGAAACACCATATATTTT	CAWAGGLGNTIYF